Listed below are T cell receptor beta chains from one sample, sequenced in a study of T cells after yellow fever vaccination. TCRdb redid the calling of the 5' RACE reads with MiXCR, one entry per CDR3 protein. The profile shows approximately 550,000 distinct CDR3 sequences, about 14% of them singletons. The source was PBMCs, collected on the day of the yellow fever booster vaccination. The origin of the receptors is a man aged 25-45 years who received the YFV17D yellow fever vaccine. Both conserved end residues are part of each CDR3. Each record gives: V gene, D gene, clone size, J gene, CDR3 length, CDR3 DNA, CDR3 protein. The D gene is left open where the match is weak. The listing skips clone size in some rows; elsewhere it reads once, few, many or a size class.

V: TRBV15; D: NA; size: few; J: TRBJ2-1; length: 15; DNA: TGTGCCACCAGCAGAGATCCTGGGTCCTACAATGAGCAGTTCTTC; CDR3: CATSRDPGSYNEQFF
V: TRBV25-1; D: NA; size: few; J: TRBJ2-5; length: 14; DNA: TGTGCCAGCAGTTATGTAATGGGGGGTGAGACCCAGTACTTC; CDR3: CASSYVMGGETQYF
V: TRBV12-3/TRBV12-4; D: NA; size: NA; J: TRBJ1-1; length: 14; DNA: TGTGCCAGCAGGCCCCCGACAGCGAACACTGAAGCTTTCTTT; CDR3: CASRPPTANTEAFF
V: TRBV6-1; D: TRBD2; size: few; J: TRBJ2-1; length: 16; DNA: TGTGCCAGCAGTGGGCGAGCGGGAAACTCCTACAATGAGCAGTTCTTC; CDR3: CASSGRAGNSYNEQFF
V: TRBV5-1; D: NA; size: NA; J: TRBJ1-1; length: 13; DNA: TGCGCCAGCAGCAACACAGGGTACACTGAAGCTTTCTTT; CDR3: CASSNTGYTEAFF
V: TRBV29-1; D: NA; size: NA; J: TRBJ1-5; length: 12; DNA: TGCAGCGTCGGGACGCAGAATCAGCCCCAGCATTTT; CDR3: CSVGTQNQPQHF
V: TRBV20-1; D: TRBD2; size: few; J: TRBJ2-5; length: 14; DNA: TGCAGTGCTAGGTTAGCGGGAGGATCGGAGACCCAGTACTTC; CDR3: CSARLAGGSETQYF
V: TRBV30; D: NA; size: NA; J: TRBJ2-5; length: 14; DNA: TGTGCCTGGAGTGTGAGTAGCCGCACGGAGACCCAGTACTTC; CDR3: CAWSVSSRTETQYF
V: TRBV27; D: NA; size: few; J: TRBJ1-1; length: 15; DNA: TGTGCCAGCAGTTTCTCTCCAGGCGGGAACACTGAAGCTTTCTTT; CDR3: CASSFSPGGNTEAFF
V: TRBV2; D: NA; size: few; J: TRBJ1-3; length: 15; DNA: TGTGCCAGCAGCCCTGAATTAGTCTCTGGAAACACCATATATTTT; CDR3: CASSPELVSGNTIYF
V: TRBV7-6; D: TRBD1; size: few; J: TRBJ2-3; length: 16; DNA: TGTGCCAGCAGCGTAGACAGGGGGGGGGCCCGGAATACGCAGTATTTT; CDR3: CASSVDRGGARNTQYF
V: TRBV10-3; D: TRBD1; size: few; J: TRBJ1-5; length: 16; DNA: TGTGCCATCAGTGAGTCGGGACAGGGGCGACCTCAGCCCCAGCATTTT; CDR3: CAISESGQGRPQPQHF
V: TRBV10-3; D: NA; size: NA; J: TRBJ2-5; length: 14; DNA: TGTGCCATCAGTGATGGGTTAACCGGGGAGACCCAGTACTTC; CDR3: CAISDGLTGETQYF
V: TRBV5-1; D: NA; size: NA; J: TRBJ1-6; length: 16; DNA: TGCGCCAGCAGCCCGACCTGGACCGTGCATAATTCACCCCTCCACTTT; CDR3: CASSPTWTVHNSPLHF
V: TRBV24-1; D: NA; size: NA; J: TRBJ2-1; length: 13; DNA: TGTGCCACCATGGGCCCATCTCCCAATGAGCAGTTCTTC; CDR3: CATMGPSPNEQFF
V: TRBV10-3; D: NA; size: few; J: TRBJ2-7; length: 14; DNA: TGTGCCATCAGTCCCTGGGCCCAAGGGGACGAGCAGTACTTC; CDR3: CAISPWAQGDEQYF
V: TRBV20-1; D: TRBD2; size: NA; J: TRBJ2-4; length: 21; DNA: TGCAGTGCTAGATCTACCCCGGGACTAGCGGGGTGGGGAACAACCAAAAACATTCAGTACTTC; CDR3: CSARSTPGLAGWGTTKNIQYF
V: TRBV21-1; D: NA; size: many; J: TRBJ1-4; length: 12; DNA: TGTGCCAGCAGTCCAACTAATGAAAAACTGTTTTTT; CDR3: CASSPTNEKLFF
V: TRBV7-2; D: TRBD2; size: few; J: TRBJ2-3; length: 16; DNA: TGTGCCAGCAGCTTTTCTCTAGCGGGAGTCACAGATACGCAGTATTTT; CDR3: CASSFSLAGVTDTQYF
V: TRBV5-1; D: NA; size: many; J: TRBJ2-1; length: 15; DNA: TGTGCCAGCAGCTTATCGGGGAGCTCCTACAATGAGCAGTTCTTC; CDR3: CASSLSGSSYNEQFF
V: TRBV27; D: NA; size: NA; J: TRBJ2-7; length: 17; DNA: TGTGCCAGCAGTTTCACAGGGAGGGCGGGACGAGGCTACGAGCAGTACTTC; CDR3: CASSFTGRAGRGYEQYF
V: TRBV28; D: TRBD1; size: NA; J: TRBJ2-7; length: 14; DNA: TGTGCCACCTCCGCCGGGACAGGGGACCACGAGCAGTACTTC; CDR3: CATSAGTGDHEQYF